Following are 2 T cell receptor beta chains from one sample sequenced in a study of T cells after yellow fever vaccination. TCRdb passed the 5' RACE reads through MiXCR, listing each CDR3 protein once. The sample includes about 580,000 distinct CDR3 sequences, 17% of them seen just once. The material was PBMCs, obtained 4 to 6 days after the first yellow fever vaccination. Every receptor here comes from a man between 18 and 35 years old who received the YFV17D yellow fever vaccine.

In DNA form, the CDR3 reads TGTGCCAGCACCGCAGACCGGGACTATGGTGAGCAGTTCTTC. Its translation is CASTADRDYGEQFF. The chain recombines TRBV6-2 or TRBV6-3 with TRBJ2-1; 7 bases map to TRBD2. The germline CDR1 and CDR2 sequences are MNHEY and SVGEGT. The V and J ends lost 7 bases and 9 bases, in that order; junction bases with no gene match: 12. The CDR3 extends over 14 amino acids.

This clonotype has a handful of counts. V gene TRBV20-1 combines with J gene TRBJ2-7; D may match TRBD1 or TRBD2 (5 bases each). Per the germline V gene, CDR1 is DFQATT and CDR2 is SNEGSKA (reference sequence). The V gene lost 5 bases and the J gene lost 3 bases, with 8 bases spanning the gap. The CDR3 runs to 11 residues. CDR3 amino acids: CSAGTVYEQYF. Here the CDR3 DNA reads TGCAGTGCTGGGACGGTCTACGAGCAGTACTTC.